This record covers a single T cell receptor beta chain. The method was immunoSEQ multiplex PCR; TCRdb's version includes in-frame clones alone and lacks a portion of them. The sample has more than 200,000 clones, 85% to 90% seen once. The data stem from a study of blood T cell repertoires in COVID-19. The overall study: COVID-19 samples from acute and convalescent phases originated in the United States, Italy and Spain.

V dropped 6 bases and J dropped 7; count of bases not matched to a gene: 8. The CDR3 contains 14 residues. Germline V gene data show CDR1 as SGHRS and CDR2 as YFSETQ. J is TRBJ2-1 and V is TRBV5-1; TRBD2 aligns across 9 bases. This TCR came from a woman aged 50 to 60 who had recovered from COVID-19. Sequencing was performed on PBMCs or T cells enriched from blood (not recorded which). The CDR3 region is CASTLAGPVNEQFF. The CDR3 DNA reads TGCGCCAGCACCCTAGCGGGGCCGGTGAATGAGCAGTTCTTC.